This TCR beta chain originates from a study of PD-L1 blockade in urothelial cancer. Background on the study: Per blood sample, T cells had a median of roughly 150,000. Study-wide results and caveats: Durable benefit was linked to greater 3-week expansion of tumor-associated blood clones.

Remarks on this clone: Its cognate antigen is unknown.

Deletions cut 5 bases from V and 1 base from J, with 9 bases between. CDR3 size: 13 residues. CDR1 is MNHEY, CDR2 SVGAGI, per germline. The method was immunoSEQ multiplex PCR; TCRdb's version includes in-frame clones alone and lacks a portion of them. The data contain around 100,000 clones, 70% to 90% of them seen just once; the ten biggest clones take up 2.4%. This chain connects TRBV6-5 to TRBJ2-7; D is possibly TRBD1 (6 bases). The input for sequencing was PBMCs, taken around atezolizumab (anti-PD-L1) treatment. The sequence was collected from a man in his fifties with urothelial cancer. The CDR3 reads CASSPDSSYEQYF. In DNA, the CDR3 is TGTGCCAGCAGTCCGGACAGTTCCTACGAGCAGTACTTC.